The 26 T cell receptor beta chains below all came from one sample that was sequenced in a study of cytomegalovirus exposure and HLA in healthy donors. PCR was performed using 60 Vbeta and 13 Jbeta primers. TCRdb's copy holds only in-frame clones and misses some; the assay was immunoSEQ multiplex PCR. This table has about 140,000 clones, roughly 77% appearing once. The sequenced material came from PBMCs. The receptor source for this set is a man aged 30 to 39 in good health.

This clone occurred a few times. The chain uses TRBV5-4 and TRBJ1-1; TRBD1 might be the D (6 bases). Germline V gene lookup returns CDR1 SGHNT and CDR2 YYREEE (reference sequence). Trimming took 4 bases from V and 3 from J, leaving 13 bases between them. The CDR3 is 14 amino acids. In nucleotides, the CDR3 is TGTGCCAGCAGCCCAATGGGACAATACACTGAAGCTTTCTTT. It codes for CASSPMGQYTEAFF.

V and J are TRBV28 and TRBJ1-5; the match to TRBD1 covers 7 bases. V lost 3 bases, J lost 9 bases, and 8 bases stayed unmatched. The CDR3 spans 14 residues. The germline gives CDR1 MDHEN, CDR2 SYDVKM. The CDR3 spells CASSFPGGGLPQHF. The CDR3 DNA reads as TGTGCCAGCAGTTTTCCAGGGGGAGGCTTGCCCCAGCATTTT.

The chain carries TRBV7-2 and TRBJ2-7, with a weak D call TRBD1 (5 bases). The germline V gene has CDR1 SGHTA and CDR2 FQGNSA. Trimming took off 3 bases at V and 1 base at J, with 7 bases between the two ends. This CDR3 contains 13 residues. The CDR3 DNA follows: TGTGCCAGCAGCTTCGCAGGGTCCTACGAGCAGTACTTC. This translates into CASSFAGSYEQYF.

There are a few counts of this clone. V usage is TRBV29-1 and J usage is TRBJ2-3; D is unresolved. This CDR3 spans 11 amino acids. V gave up 7 bases and J gave up 4 bases, with 9 bases separating them. Germline V lookup: CDR1 SQVTM, CDR2 ANQGSEA. The CDR3 bases are TGCAGCGCGCTCCGGGCAGATACGCAGTATTTT. Amino acid sequence: CSALRADTQYF.

The V gene is TRBV6-5, the J gene TRBJ2-5; possible D gene TRBD1, 6 bases. CDR1 and CDR2 (germline): MNHEY, SVGAGI. Trimming stripped 6 bases from V and 7 bases from J, with 18 bases between. The CDR3 consists of 14 residues. The chain's CDR3 is CASRAQGIGGTQYF. Here the CDR3 DNA reads TGTGCCAGCAGGGCTCAGGGGATAGGGGGGACCCAGTACTTC.

DNA of the CDR3: TGTGCCAGCAGTCTTTCCCCCACAACAGATACGCAGTATTTT. It specifies CASSLSPTTDTQYF. J is TRBJ2-3 and V is TRBV6-5; D unresolved. The ends were cut back, 5 bases at V and 3 bases at J, with 12 bases in the middle. The CDR3 contains 14 residues. Germline values: CDR1 MNHEY, CDR2 SVGAGI.

This clone came up a few times. This chain joins TRBV5-1 and TRBJ2-7, with no clear D. Germline assignment: CDR1 SGHRS and CDR2 YFSETQ. The CDR3 covers 14 residues. The V end was cut by 2 bases, the J end by 0 bases, with 9 bases between. The CDR3 nucleotides are TGCGCCAGCAGCTTTACTACTAACTCCTACGAGCAGTACTTC. Translated: CASSFTTNSYEQYF.

The chain uses TRBV9 and TRBJ2-1; the D gene is possibly TRBD2 (7 bases). Germline assignment: CDR1 SGDLS and CDR2 YYNGEE. The CDR3 has 16 amino acids. Trimming took off 3 bases at V and 7 bases at J, with 20 bases between the two ends. The DNA for the CDR3 is TGTGCCAGCAGCGCCATACAGGGCGCCGGGGGGAATGAGCAGTTCTTC. Translation: CASSAIQGAGGNEQFF.

This chain connects TRBV4-1 to TRBJ2-4; D is uncertain. This CDR3 is built from 14 residues. V was trimmed by 3 bases and J by 6 bases, leaving 12 bases between them. The germline V gene has CDR1 MGHRA and CDR2 YSYEKL. DNA for the CDR3: TGCGCCAGCAGCCACGGTCCATCCGGAAACATTCAGTACTTC. It encodes CASSHGPSGNIQYF.

The chain carries TRBV5-1 and TRBJ2-1; D perhaps matches TRBD2 (6 bases). Germline V lookup: CDR1 SGHRS, CDR2 YFSETQ. The CDR3 runs to 14 residues. The ends were cut back, 5 bases at V and 2 bases at J, with 11 bases in the middle. DNA for the CDR3: TGCGCCAGCAGTGGGACTGACCCCTACAATGAGCAGTTCTTC. Translating gives CASSGTDPYNEQFF. Full variable domain (outside the CDR3, taken from reference TRBV5-1 and TRBJ2-1): KAGVTQTPRYLIKTRGQQVTLSCSPISGHRSVSWYQQTPGQGLQFLFEYFSETQRNKGNFPGRFSGRQFSNSRSEMNVSTLELGDSALYLCASSGTDPYNEQFFGPGTRLTVL.

V usage is TRBV27 and J usage is TRBJ1-5; D gene unclear. Trimming pared 6 bases from V and 3 bases from J, leaving 9 bases between. Germline CDR1 is MNHEY and CDR2 is SMNVEV (reference sequence). The CDR3 has 13 amino acids. CDR3 residues: CASRRDFNQPQHF. CDR3 coding DNA: TGTGCCAGCAGGCGGGATTTCAATCAGCCCCAGCATTTT.

In nucleotides, the CDR3 is TGTGCCAGCAGTTGGGGAGGTGGCGGGAGTCCGAGGGAGCAGTACTTC. Amino acids: CASSWGGGGSPREQYF. The V call is TRBV6-5, the J call TRBJ2-7; TRBD2 agrees at 7 bases. The CDR3 runs to 16 residues. V lost 4 bases to trimming and J lost 7 bases; unmatched junction nucleotides: 16. Germline V gene data show CDR1 as MNHEY and CDR2 as SVGAGI.

The chain employs TRBV7-2 and TRBJ2-1, with TRBD2 matching over 16 bases. The CDR3 sequence is 19 residues long. Germline V gene lookup returns CDR1 SGHTA and CDR2 FQGNSA. Trimming cost V 5 bases and J 4 bases; bases outside gene matches: 11. CDR3 protein: CASSAPGLAGGFGYNEQFF. The CDR3, as DNA: TGTGCCAGCAGCGCTCCGGGACTAGCGGGAGGGTTCGGTTACAATGAGCAGTTCTTC.

J is TRBJ2-3 and V is TRBV5-8, with 8 bases aligning to TRBD2. CDR3 length equals 15 residues. The trim removed 10 bases at V and 2 bases at J, leaving 12 bases unmatched. Germline V gene sequence: CDR1 SGHTS, CDR2 YDEGEE. The CDR3 nucleotides read TGTGCCTCCCTGGGGGATAGCGGGAACACAGATACGCAGTATTTT. It encodes CASLGDSGNTDTQYF.

This chain links TRBV4-2 with TRBJ2-3; 7 nucleotides agree with TRBD2. V dropped 2 bases and J dropped 4; count of bases not matched to a gene: 6. This CDR3 is built from 15 residues. CDR1 is LGHNA, CDR2 YNFKEQ, per germline. The CDR3 is CASSQRSGVADTQYF. The DNA for the CDR3 is TGTGCCAGCAGCCAAAGAAGCGGGGTCGCAGATACGCAGTATTTT.

The genes are TRBV28 and TRBJ2-5, with 11 bases identical to TRBD2. There are 14 residues in the CDR3. V shed 8 bases, J shed 11 bases, and the junction held 13 bases outside the gene matches. Germline V gene sequence: CDR1 MDHEN, CDR2 SYDVKM. CDR3 loop: CASSLLAGGGEQYF. The DNA of the CDR3 is TGTGCCAGCTCCCTGCTAGCGGGAGGTGGTGAGCAGTACTTC.

The chain carries TRBV6-5 and TRBJ1-3, with unresolved D. The CDR3 spans 14 residues. The germline CDR1 and CDR2 sequences are MNHEY and SVGAGI. V was pared by 4 bases and J by 0 bases, with 7 bases between. The DNA of the CDR3 is TGTGCCAGCAGTTCCAGAAACTCTGGAAACACCATATATTTT. Translating it yields CASSSRNSGNTIYF.

The chain joins TRBV30 to TRBJ2-6, with D possibly TRBD2 on 6 matching bases. Trimming cost V 5 bases and J 4 bases, with 9 bases left between them. Germline V gives CDR1 GTSNPN, CDR2 SVGIG (reference sequence). CDR3 length: 13 amino acids. CDR3 sequence (DNA): TGTGCCTGGCTAGCGCCCGGGGCCAACGTCCTGACTTTC. It codes for CAWLAPGANVLTF.

The chain has TRBV15 and TRBJ2-1, with TRBD2 matching 8 bases. CDR3 size: 13 residues. Germline loops: CDR1 LNHNV, CDR2 YYDKDF (reference sequence). The junction had 3 bases not matched to a gene; V was cut back by 8 bases and J by 3 bases. CDR3 residues: CATLRGGYNEQFF. The DNA of the CDR3 is TGTGCCACCCTACGGGGGGGCTACAATGAGCAGTTCTTC. Drawing the rest from reference TRBV15 and TRBJ2-1, the complete variable domain is DAMVIQNPRYQVTQFGKPVTLSCSQTLNHNVMYWYQQKSSQAPKLLFHYYDKDFNNEADTPDNFQSRRPNTSFCFLDIRSPGLGDTAMYLCATLRGGYNEQFFGPGTRLTVL.

The sample holds one count of this clone. This chain uses TRBV6-5 with TRBJ2-1, with 14 bases that match TRBD2. V shed 4 bases and J 6 bases; nucleotides not matched to a gene: 5. CDR3 length equals 16 residues. The germline V gene encodes CDR1 MNHEY and CDR2 SVGAGI. CDR3 nucleotides: TGTGCCAGCAGTTTAGCCGGGACTAGCGGGAGCAATGAGCAGTTCTTC. Residues: CASSLAGTSGSNEQFF.

The chain is built from TRBV7-9 and TRBJ2-7; possible D gene TRBD1, 6 bases. The CDR3 contains 13 residues. V was pared by 1 base and J by 3 bases, with 7 bases between. Germline CDR1 reads SEHNR; CDR2 reads FQNEAQ (reference sequence). The DNA of the CDR3 is TGTGCCAGCAGCTTAGAACAGGGCTACGAGCAGTACTTC. Translated: CASSLEQGYEQYF. The full variable domain, rest sourced from reference TRBV7-9 and TRBJ2-7, is DTGVSQNPRHKITKRGQNVTFRCDPISEHNRLYWYRQTLGQGPEFLTYFQNEAQLEKSRLLSDRFSAERPKGSFSTLEIQRTEQGDSAMYLCASSLEQGYEQYFGPGTRLTVT.

In this sample, this clone turned up a few times. V gene TRBV5-4 combines with J gene TRBJ2-3; 8 bases agree with TRBD2. Germline lookup yields CDR1 SGHNT and CDR2 YYREEE (reference sequence). The junction had 5 bases not matched to a gene; V was cut back by 1 base and J by 4 bases. This CDR3 spans 15 amino acids. CDR3: CASSLRAGEADTQYF. The CDR3 DNA reads TGTGCCAGCAGCTTGCGAGCGGGAGAGGCAGATACGCAGTATTTT.

The chain is built from TRBV6-5 and TRBJ1-1; 7 bases line up with TRBD1. Per the germline V gene, CDR1 is MNHEY and CDR2 is SVGAGI. V dropped 4 bases and J dropped 4; count of bases not matched to a gene: 9. The CDR3 extends over 15 amino acids. The chain's CDR3 is CASSSTGVGRTEAFF. In DNA, the CDR3 is TGTGCCAGCAGTTCTACAGGGGTAGGTCGCACTGAAGCTTTCTTT.

Relative to its sample, this clone is medium-sized. The CDR3 reads CASRTSTYEQYF. The CDR3, as DNA: TGTGCCAGCAGGACTAGCACTTACGAGCAGTACTTC. This chain uses TRBV2 with TRBJ2-7; 7 positions match TRBD2. The V gene end was trimmed by 6 bases and the J gene end by 4 bases; junction bases not matched to a gene: 3. The CDR3 has 12 residues. CDR1 SNHLY and CDR2 FYNNEI come from the germline V gene.

The chain uses TRBV25-1 and TRBJ1-1, with 8 nucleotides matching TRBD1. V lost 10 bases, J lost 13 bases, and 8 bases stayed unmatched. The germline gives CDR1 MGHDK, CDR2 SYGVNS. The CDR3 length is 10 residues. CDR3 DNA: TGTGCCACTTCCCAGGGGGCGAGTTTCTTT. Translated, it gives CATSQGASFF.

The chain employs TRBV5-8 and TRBJ2-5; possible D gene TRBD2, 6 bases. The V gene's germline CDR1 is SGHTS and CDR2 YDEGEE. Trimming stripped 4 bases from V and 6 bases from J, with 19 bases between. The CDR3 sequence is 15 residues long. CDR3 in DNA: TGTGCCAGCAGCGTGCAGTGGCGGCTAGCGCAGACCCAGTACTTC. It encodes CASSVQWRLAQTQYF.